This record covers a single T cell receptor (beta chain). The V segment lost 3 bases and the J segment 4 bases; nucleotides outside the gene matches: 17. CDR1 and CDR2 from the germline V gene are GTSNPN and SVGIG (reference sequence). CDR3 length: 18 residues. This entry is derived from a study of blood T cell repertoires in COVID-19. Study-wide background: Collection of acute and convalescent COVID-19 samples took place in the United States, Italy and Spain. Nucleic acid was either cDNA or gDNA, and it came from T cells, B-cell-depleted T cells, or PBMCs.

In the source study's methods: Estimation of nucleated cell counts relied on the amplification of reference gene primers. The assay was immunoSEQ multiplex PCR, and TCRdb's table has in-frame clones only and misses some. V and J calls and clone size are given by that table; D and trimming were obtained from the DNA. The sample includes 120,000 to 150,000 clones, approximately 80% of them seen just once. This clonotype originated in a human donor in a cohort sampled during active COVID-19. The sequenced material came from peripheral blood. The chain uses TRBV30 and TRBJ2-5; 10 positions agree with TRBD2. This chain's CDR3 is CAWSTGAQRGGIGETQYF. In nucleotides, the CDR3 is TGTGCCTGGAGCACGGGCGCCCAGCGGGGGGGAATCGGAGAGACCCAGTACTTC.